The next 10 T cell receptor beta chains were all read from a single sample in a study of blood T cell repertoires in COVID-19. Assay: immunoSEQ multiplex PCR; the TCRdb copy retains only in-frame clones and omits some. The sample consists of around 130,000 clones, about four fifths of them appearing once. The sequencing input was peripheral blood. These receptors originate from an older woman with acute or convalescent COVID-19.

V usage is TRBV28 and J usage is TRBJ2-5, with TRBD2 matching 7 bases. Germline V gene sequence: CDR1 MDHEN, CDR2 SYDVKM. The CDR3 length is 14 residues. The V and J ends lost 5 bases and 5 bases, in that order; junction bases with no gene match: 8. The CDR3 region is CASSQAGPSETQYF. The CDR3 region has the DNA TGTGCCAGCAGTCAAGCGGGGCCGTCGGAGACCCAGTACTTC.

The rearrangement joins TRBV19 to TRBJ1-2, with a weak D call TRBD1 (5 bases). Per germline, CDR1 LNHDA and CDR2 SQIVND (reference sequence). This CDR3 spans 15 amino acids. Trimming left V 2 bases short and J 1 base short, with 11 bases between. In DNA, the CDR3 is TGTGCCAGTAGTATACCAGGAAGGGGTAACTATGGCTACACCTTC. Protein: CASSIPGRGNYGYTF.

The CDR3 reads CASSSLQGANTEAFF. The CDR3 DNA sequence: TGTGCCAGCAGTTCGCTCCAGGGGGCGAACACTGAAGCTTTCTTT. The V and J genes are TRBV27 and TRBJ1-1, with 8 bases matching TRBD1. CDR3 length: 15 residues. The V and J ends lost 4 bases and 1 base, in that order; junction bases with no gene match: 5. Germline V gene lookup returns CDR1 MNHEY and CDR2 SMNVEV (reference sequence).

This chain joins TRBV19 and TRBJ1-3; 7 positions match TRBD1. Per germline, CDR1 LNHDA and CDR2 SQIVND (reference sequence). V dropped 6 bases and J dropped 2; count of bases not matched to a gene: 4. This CDR3 spans 14 amino acids. The DNA of the CDR3 is TGTGCCAGTAGACAGGGGAGACCTGGAAACACCATATATTTT. Protein sequence: CASRQGRPGNTIYF.

The CDR3 DNA reads TGTGCCTGGAGTCCCCCGGGTAGCAATCAGCCCCAGCATTTT. This codes for CAWSPPGSNQPQHF. The genes are TRBV30 and TRBJ1-5; the D is unclear. V was cut by 2 bases and J by 0 bases, with 8 bases left in between. Germline CDR1 is GTSNPN and CDR2 is SVGIG (reference sequence). The length of the CDR3 is 14 residues.

The J gene is TRBJ1-1, the V gene TRBV5-4; 9 positions agree with TRBD1. This CDR3 contains 15 residues. Germline V lookup: CDR1 SGHNT, CDR2 YYREEE (reference sequence). V was pared by 1 base and J by 4 bases, with 5 bases of the junction left unmatched. This CDR3 reads CASSLTGTGITEAFF. DNA of the CDR3: TGTGCCAGCAGCTTGACCGGGACAGGGATCACTGAAGCTTTCTTT.

The rearrangement links TRBV24-1 to TRBJ2-3; D remains unclear. V was trimmed by 5 bases and J by 3 bases, leaving 8 bases between them. Germline V CDR1 and CDR2: KGHDR, SFDVKD. The length of the CDR3 is 13 residues. This CDR3 reads CATSAEYTDTQYF. The DNA for the CDR3 is TGTGCCACCAGTGCTGAGTATACAGATACGCAGTATTTT.

With respect to this clone: The junction does not match germline at one end; this may be a read error. The chain couples TRBV7-3 to TRBJ1-2; D may be TRBD1 (5 bases). The CDR3 sequence is 18 residues long. Germline-derived CDR1 and CDR2 are SGHTA and FQGTGA. The CDR3 nucleotides are TGTGCCAGCACCTTACCGTTCCCGGAGGGGCTAACTAACTATGGCTACACCTTC. Protein product: CASTLPFPEGLTNYGYTF.

This chain joins TRBV5-8 and TRBJ1-2; D is possibly TRBD1 (5 bases). The V and J ends lost 6 bases and 7 bases respectively, with 10 bases between them. The CDR3 covers 11 residues. CDR1 is SGHTS, CDR2 YDEGEE, per germline. CDR3 DNA sequence: TGTGCCAGCACGGCAGGGTTTGGCTACACCTTC. Amino acid sequence: CASTAGFGYTF.

The chain recombines TRBV24-1 with TRBJ2-6; possible D gene TRBD2, 5 bases. This CDR3 comprises 16 residues. Trimming pared 6 bases from V and 2 bases from J, leaving 13 bases between. Per germline, CDR1 KGHDR and CDR2 SFDVKD. The CDR3 here is CATSFGSGTGANVLTF. The CDR3 DNA sequence: TGTGCCACCAGTTTTGGGTCGGGGACTGGGGCCAACGTCCTGACTTTC.